The 8 T cell receptor beta chains in this list originate from one sample, sequenced in a study of blood T cell repertoires in COVID-19. Measured with immunoSEQ multiplex PCR; TCRdb has only the in-frame clones, and not every one. The sample has tens of thousands of clones; 75% to 85% are singletons. Sequencing was carried out using peripheral blood. These receptors all stem from a woman over 75 with active or convalescent COVID-19.

This sequence joins TRBV5-1 and TRBJ1-2; 7 nucleotides match TRBD1. Germline V CDR1 and CDR2: SGHRS, YFSETQ. CDR3 length: 12 residues. The J segment lost 7 bases and the V segment lost 5 bases, leaving 5 bases of the junction unmatched. Here the CDR3 DNA reads TGCGCCAGCAGGATGAACAGGGGTGGCTACACCTTC. It yields the protein CASRMNRGGYTF.

The chain is built from TRBV7-8 and TRBJ1-5, with a weak D call TRBD1 (6 bases). The ends were cut back, 2 bases at V and 4 bases at J, with 15 bases in the middle. CDR3 length: 16 residues. CDR1 is SGHVS and CDR2 is FQNEAQ in the germline V gene. The CDR3 DNA is TGTGCCAGCAGCTTACTGGCAGGGGTATGGAATCAGCCCCAGCATTTT. Its translation: CASSLLAGVWNQPQHF.

This rearrangement joins TRBV5-1 to TRBJ1-1; D gene ambiguous. The CDR3 length is 18 residues. Germline-derived CDR1 and CDR2 are SGHRS and YFSETQ. V dropped 1 base and J dropped 1 base, with 20 bases sitting between them. CDR3 in amino acids: CASSLRGSTEWGNTEAFF. CDR3 nucleotides: TGCGCCAGCAGCTTGCGGGGATCGACCGAGTGGGGGAACACTGAAGCTTTCTTT.

This clone occurred a few times. J is TRBJ2-7 and V is TRBV29-1, with 8 bases that match TRBD2. The CDR3 has 14 residues. Germline-derived CDR1 and CDR2 are SQVTM and ANQGSEA. The J segment lost 2 bases and the V segment lost 4 bases, leaving 7 bases of the junction unmatched. CDR3 region: CSVVGGDPPYEQYF. In DNA form, the CDR3 reads TGCAGCGTTGTCGGGGGGGACCCCCCCTACGAGCAGTACTTC.

This chain joins TRBV19 and TRBJ2-7; 8 nucleotides agree with TRBD2. The V gene end was trimmed by 7 bases and the J gene end by 4 bases; junction bases not matched to a gene: 6. This CDR3 spans 13 amino acids. Germline CDR1 is LNHDA and CDR2 is SQIVND (reference sequence). The CDR3 region is CASTATSAYEQYF. The CDR3 DNA sequence: TGTGCCAGTACCGCGACTAGCGCTTACGAGCAGTACTTC.

This chain uses TRBV7-8 with TRBJ2-3; 15 bases are shared with TRBD2. V lost 5 bases and J lost 6; bases outside the gene matches: 6. This CDR3 is built from 16 residues. From germline, CDR1 is SGHVS and CDR2 FQNEAQ. This chain's CDR3 is CASSTGLAGGWDTQYF. CDR3 bases: TGTGCCAGCAGCACAGGACTAGCGGGAGGGTGGGATACGCAGTATTTT.

The chain has TRBV6-1 and TRBJ1-4; the D gene is possibly TRBD1 (5 bases). CDR3 length equals 15 residues. The germline V gene has CDR1 MNHNS and CDR2 SASEGT. Trimming left V 1 base short and J 8 bases short, with 14 bases between. The CDR3 DNA reads TGTGCCAGCAGTGAAGTTCGTCAGGGTTACGAAAAACTGTTTTTT. Residues: CASSEVRQGYEKLFF.

The chain combines TRBV30 with TRBJ1-6; D is ambiguous. Germline CDR1 reads GTSNPN; CDR2 reads SVGIG (reference sequence). The CDR3 consists of 15 residues. V dropped 3 bases and J dropped 1 base, with 10 bases sitting between them. The CDR3 bases are TGTGCCTGGAGGCTTCGGGGATCCTATAATTCACCCCTCCACTTT. This encodes CAWRLRGSYNSPLHF.